The 13 T cell receptor beta chains presented below share a single source sample, sequenced in a study of blood T cell repertoires in COVID-19. Measured with immunoSEQ multiplex PCR; TCRdb has only the in-frame clones, and not every one. The table lists around 45,000 clones, roughly three quarters of them singletons. The sequencing sample was made of peripheral blood. The receptors shown here come from a woman older than 75 with acute or convalescent COVID-19.

The CDR3: CASSFTSGDTQYF. The CDR3, as DNA: TGTGCCAGCAGTTTTACATCGGGAGATACGCAGTATTTT. The rearrangement uses TRBV12-3 or TRBV12-4 and TRBJ2-3, with no clear D. V was shortened by 3 bases and J by 5 bases, with 9 bases between the two germline ends. The CDR3 is made up of 13 amino acids.

V is TRBV9 and J is TRBJ1-6, with 10 positions matching TRBD1. The ends lost 3 bases at V and 5 bases at J; junction bases unmatched: 5. The CDR3 covers 16 residues. Germline V gene data show CDR1 as SGDLS and CDR2 as YYNGEE. CDR3 region: CASSAGTGAHNSPLHF. The CDR3 DNA follows: TGTGCCAGCAGCGCCGGGACAGGGGCTCATAATTCACCCCTCCACTTT.

This chain joins TRBV6-5 and TRBJ2-3, with TRBD1 as a possible D gene (6 bases). Trimming stripped 5 bases from V and 2 bases from J, with 11 bases between. Germline V gene lookup returns CDR1 MNHEY and CDR2 SVGAGI. This CDR3 spans 14 amino acids. The CDR3 sequence: CASSPRTVTDTQYF. The CDR3 DNA reads as TGTGCCAGCAGTCCACGGACAGTCACAGATACGCAGTATTTT.

The V call is TRBV12-3 or TRBV12-4, the J call TRBJ2-2; D gene ambiguous. V lost 4 bases and J 7 bases, leaving 7 bases between the germline ends. The CDR3 covers 12 residues. CDR3 DNA sequence: TGTGCCAGCAGTTCCCTTCGCGGGGAGCTGTTTTTT. It codes for CASSSLRGELFF.

The chain couples TRBV7-2 to TRBJ2-1, with TRBD2 matching 12 bases. The germline V gene encodes CDR1 SGHTA and CDR2 FQGNSA. V gave up 2 bases and J gave up 0 bases; unmatched junction bases: 5. The CDR3 runs 18 residues. The chain's CDR3 is CASSLLAGGPSSYNEQFF. CDR3 in DNA: TGTGCCAGCAGCTTACTAGCGGGAGGGCCAAGCTCCTACAATGAGCAGTTCTTC.

The chain couples TRBV9 to TRBJ1-3, with D tentatively TRBD1 (5 bases). Trimming shortened V by 0 bases and J by 2 bases, and 12 bases separated the two germline ends. The CDR3 totals 16 residues. Germline V lookup: CDR1 SGDLS, CDR2 YYNGEE. The CDR3 bases are TGTGCCAGCAGCGTAGGGCAGGGAGGGACTGGAAACACCATATATTTT. Translation: CASSVGQGGTGNTIYF.

This chain joins TRBV29-1 and TRBJ1-4; perhaps TRBD1 as D (6 bases). V shed 4 bases and J shed 3 bases, with 9 bases lying between them. The germline CDR1 and CDR2 sequences are SQVTM and ANQGSEA. This CDR3 spans 13 amino acids. The CDR3 nucleotides are TGCAGCGTTGGGACAGCCCCTAATGAAAAACTGTTTTTT. Translated, it gives CSVGTAPNEKLFF.

This clone turned up a few times. The chain combines TRBV19 with TRBJ2-7; 9 positions agree with TRBD2. CDR3 length: 14 amino acids. Germline V gives CDR1 LNHDA, CDR2 SQIVND (reference sequence). Trimming took 5 bases from V and 6 from J; bases not matched to a gene: 8. CDR3 residues: CASSPRLAVREQYF. The DNA for the CDR3 is TGTGCCAGTAGTCCTAGACTAGCGGTACGCGAGCAGTACTTC. Full variable domain (remainder filled in from reference TRBV19 and TRBJ2-7): DGGITQSPKYLFRKEGQNVTLSCEQNLNHDAMYWYRQDPGQGLRLIYYSQIVNDFQKGDIAEGYSVSREKKESFPLTVTSAQKNPTAFYLCASSPRLAVREQYFGPGTRLTVT.

J is TRBJ1-3 and V is TRBV20-1; the match to TRBD1 covers 7 bases. This CDR3 comprises 14 residues. Trimming took 3 bases from V and 4 from J; bases not matched to a gene: 6. The germline V gene has CDR1 DFQATT and CDR2 SNEGSKA (reference sequence). CDR3 nucleotide sequence: TGCAGTGCTAGTAGGGGGCCAATCGGAAACACCATATATTTT. Its protein product is CSASRGPIGNTIYF.

This clone was seen once. The J gene is TRBJ2-6, the V gene TRBV7-9; D perhaps matches TRBD1 (6 bases). This CDR3 contains 19 residues. Trimming cost V 5 bases and J 0 bases, with 20 bases left between them. CDR1 is SEHNR, CDR2 FQNEAQ, per germline (reference sequence). As DNA, the CDR3 is TGTGCCAGCAGCCGAGGACAGCCGGGATTCTACTCTGGGGCCAACGTCCTGACTTTC. This sequence encodes CASSRGQPGFYSGANVLTF.

The chain uses TRBV5-1 and TRBJ1-1, with TRBD1 matching 8 bases. CDR1 is SGHRS, CDR2 YFSETQ, per germline. The CDR3 spans 15 residues. The V and J ends lost 2 bases and 1 base, in that order; junction bases with no gene match: 4. CDR3 protein: CASSFSGQGNTEAFF. CDR3 bases: TGCGCCAGCAGCTTTTCCGGACAGGGGAACACTGAAGCTTTCTTT. Complete variable domain (other parts from reference TRBV5-1 and TRBJ1-1): KAGVTQTPRYLIKTRGQQVTLSCSPISGHRSVSWYQQTPGQGLQFLFEYFSETQRNKGNFPGRFSGRQFSNSRSEMNVSTLELGDSALYLCASSFSGQGNTEAFFGQGTRLTVV.

The chain has TRBV27 and TRBJ2-7; no clear D gene. Trimming left V 3 bases short and J 0 bases short, with 6 bases between. Germline V gene sequence: CDR1 MNHEY, CDR2 SMNVEV (reference sequence). The CDR3 runs 13 residues. The CDR3 is CASSFYFSYEQYF. CDR3 coding DNA: TGTGCCAGCAGTTTCTATTTCTCCTACGAGCAGTACTTC.

As DNA, the CDR3 is TGTGCCAGCAGCGCAGCGGGGGGGCGGGCTAATGAAAAACTGTTTTTT. Protein product: CASSAAGGRANEKLFF. The chain recombines TRBV11-2 with TRBJ1-4; a weak D match, TRBD1 (6 bases). V was cut by 5 bases and J by 3 bases, with 16 bases left in between. Germline V gives CDR1 SGHAT, CDR2 FQNNGV. The CDR3 has 16 amino acids.